This T cell receptor beta chain was identified in a study of T-cell memory formation after mild COVID-19. Study conclusions and caveats: Prior to infection, memory already included some responding clones, suggesting cross-reactive memory joined.

In TCRdb, the 5' RACE reads were re-called with MiXCR into one record per CDR3 protein. The sample contains some 340,000 distinct CDR3 sequences, over 10% of which appear only once. In its sample, this clonotype was seen a few times. As yet, its antigen is unknown. Germline CDR1 is LGHNA and CDR2 is YNFKEQ. V was trimmed by 3 bases and J by 2 bases, leaving 10 bases between them. The CDR3 is made up of 14 amino acids. The clonotype originates from a young man who had mild COVID-19 (a few samples of this study predate the infection). Cell type and time point are not known. Sequenced input: PBMCs or a T cell subset sorted from them (not recorded which). This sequence joins TRBV4-2 and TRBJ1-1; a possible D gene is TRBD1 (5 bases). Written as DNA, the CDR3 is TGTGCCAGCAGCCACCTAGACAGAAACACTGAAGCTTTCTTT. Translation gives CASSHLDRNTEAFF.